This entry lists 27 T cell receptor beta chains sequenced from one sample in a study of breast tumors, draining lymph nodes, adjacent tissues (dated by TCRdb to 2015 to 2016). The method behind the library was multiplex PCR. Sequencing took place on an Illumina HiSeq 2000. TCRdb took the public reads, trimmed them with fastp at Q25, ran MiXCR for clone calling and kept in-frame beta chains. Records with the same CDR3 protein are collapsed into one entry carrying the most frequent genes and DNA. A total of 130,000 or so distinct CDR3 sequences appear in this sample, less than 25% of them only once. Together, the top ten hold roughly 2.4% of the sample. Lymph node samples were obtained from the axillary draining lymph nodes of breast cancer patients. The sequenced sample was axillary lymph node tissue. Every receptor here comes from a female donor with breast cancer. Some clones in this sample may be carry-over from other donors' samples.

This clonotype was seen repeatedly, ten times or more. CDR3 sequence (DNA): TGCGCCAGCAGCTTGGCCCGGACAGGGGCCGAGCAGTACTTC. Its translation is CASSLARTGAEQYF. The chain combines TRBV5-1 with TRBJ2-7; 9 bases align to TRBD1. This CDR3 is built from 14 residues. CDR1 and CDR2 (germline): SGHRS, YFSETQ. The trim removed 0 bases at V and 6 bases at J, leaving 4 bases unmatched.

A remark on this clonotype: Possible read error: a much larger clone is one base away. The chain couples TRBV4-1 to TRBJ1-6; no firm D call. CDR3 length: 13 amino acids. CDR1 MGHRA and CDR2 YSYEKL come from the germline V gene. The CDR3 spells CASSQAHGSLLRF. The CDR3 DNA follows: TGCGCCAGCAGCCAAGCGCACGGGTCTCTCCTCCGCTTT.

The CDR3 region has the DNA TGTGCCAGCTCACCTCTAGCGAGTCTTTGGGAGCAGTACTTC. This gives the protein CASSPLASLWEQYF. The rearrangement uses TRBV18 and TRBJ2-4, with D maybe TRBD2 (6 bases). The germline V gene has CDR1 KGHSH and CDR2 LQKENI. This CDR3 comprises 14 residues. The V gene lost 3 bases and the J gene lost 13 bases, with 19 bases spanning the gap.

At least ten counts were recorded for this clonotype. The gene calls are TRBV5-1 and TRBJ2-7; D tentatively fits TRBD1 or TRBD2 (5 bases each). The CDR3 is made up of 15 amino acids. The germline gives CDR1 SGHRS, CDR2 YFSETQ. Trimming cost V 0 bases and J 2 bases, with 12 bases left between them. The CDR3 nucleotides are TGCGCCAGCAGCTTGGAAACGGGACGCCCCTACGAGCAGTACTTC. Translating gives CASSLETGRPYEQYF.

This clonotype was picked up a small number of times. The rearrangement uses TRBV28 and TRBJ1-5, with 8 bases identical to TRBD1. Germline CDR1 reads MDHEN; CDR2 reads SYDVKM. The CDR3 is made up of 21 amino acids. V shed 2 bases, J shed 0 bases, and the junction held 18 bases outside the gene matches. CDR3 nucleotides: TGTGCCAGCAGTTTAGTCCAGGGAGGACAGGGTAGGGGGTATAGCAATCAGCCCCAGCATTTT. As protein: CASSLVQGGQGRGYSNQPQHF.

The table lists this clonotype with many counts. The chain employs TRBV11-2 and TRBJ2-2; 9 positions agree with TRBD2. There are 16 residues in the CDR3. V lost 3 bases to trimming and J lost 2 bases; unmatched junction nucleotides: 4. The germline CDR1 and CDR2 sequences are SGHAT and FQNNGV. The CDR3 loop reads CASSFRLAANTGELFF. The CDR3 DNA follows: TGTGCCAGCAGCTTTCGACTAGCGGCAAACACCGGGGAGCTGTTTTTT.

This chain uses TRBV14 with TRBJ1-2; D gene unclear. The V end lost 4 bases, the J end lost 2 bases, and 14 bases lay between the germline ends. The CDR3 totals 15 residues. CDR1 is SGHDN, CDR2 FVKESK, per germline. The CDR3 sequence: CASSPRGGSNYGYTF. The CDR3 DNA reads as TGTGCCAGCAGCCCCCGTGGTGGCAGCAACTATGGCTACACCTTC. Full variable domain (remainder filled in from reference TRBV14 and TRBJ1-2): EAGVTQFPSHSVIEKGQTVTLRCDPISGHDNLYWYRRVMGKEIKFLLHFVKESKQDESGMPNNRFLAERTGGTYSTLKVQPAELEDSGVYFCASSPRGGSNYGYTFGSGTRLTVV.

At least ten counts were recorded for this clonotype. The gene calls are TRBV6-1 and TRBJ1-2; TRBD1 aligns across 7 bases. The germline V gene encodes CDR1 MNHNS and CDR2 SASEGT. Unmatched junction bases numbered 13, after V lost 0 bases and J lost 3 bases. The CDR3 is 18 residues long. CDR3 loop: CASSEALYDPGTDYGYTF. DNA for the CDR3: TGTGCCAGCAGTGAAGCCCTTTACGACCCTGGGACAGACTATGGCTACACCTTC.

This clonotype was seen only a few times. This chain uses TRBV28 with TRBJ2-3; D possibly corresponds to TRBD2 (6 bases). V shed 5 bases and J shed 5 bases, with 14 bases lying between them. The CDR3 consists of 14 residues. In germline, CDR1 is MDHEN, CDR2 SYDVKM. CDR3 nucleotide sequence: TGTGCCAGCAGTCCTAAGCGGAGGGGAGATACGCAGTATTTT. It encodes CASSPKRRGDTQYF. Complete variable domain (other parts from reference TRBV28 and TRBJ2-3): DVKVTQSSRYLVKRTGEKVFLECVQDMDHENMFWYRQDPGLGLRLIYFSYDVKMKEKGDIPEGYSVSREKKERFSLILESASTNQTSMYLCASSPKRRGDTQYFGPGTRLTVL.

In regard to this clonotype: A much larger clone differs by one base, so this may be a read error. The chain is built from TRBV19 and TRBJ2-1, with D uncertain. CDR1 LNHDA and CDR2 SQIVND come from the germline V gene (reference sequence). CDR3 length: 15 amino acids. The CDR3 DNA reads TGTGCCAGTAGTACAGCCTATGACGGATACAATGAGCGGTTCTTC. This codes for CASSTAYDGYNERFF. Full variable domain (missing parts from reference TRBV19 and TRBJ2-1): DGGITQSPKYLFRKEGQNVTLSCEQNLNHDAMYWYRQDPGQGLRLIYYSQIVNDFQKGDIAEGYSVSREKKESFPLTVTSAQKNPTAFYLCASSTAYDGYNERFFGPGTRLTVL.

As to this clonotype: This may arise from a read error, as a much more abundant clone is one base away. V gene TRBV12-3 or TRBV12-4 combines with J gene TRBJ2-1; TRBD2 matches at 8 bases. This CDR3 is 15 amino acids long. Trimming took 8 bases from V and 8 from J; bases not matched to a gene: 14. CDR3 loop: CASHITSGGLDEQFF. The CDR3 DNA is TGTGCCAGCCACATTACTAGCGGAGGGCTCGATGAGCAGTTCTTC.

This clonotype was picked up a small number of times. The chain employs TRBV5-6 and TRBJ1-3; a weak D match, TRBD1 (5 bases). This CDR3 comprises 16 residues. Germline V CDR1 and CDR2: SGHDT, YYEEEE. V was shortened by 6 bases and J by 0 bases, with 16 bases between the two germline ends. This CDR3 is CASTYRGSGSGNTIYF. In nucleotides, the CDR3 is TGTGCCAGCACCTACCGGGGGAGCGGCTCTGGAAACACCATATATTTT.

This clonotype was found many times. The chain couples TRBV13 to TRBJ2-7; 16 bases are shared with TRBD2. CDR3 length: 19 amino acids. Germline-derived CDR1 and CDR2 are PRHDT and FYEKMQ (reference sequence). Trimming at V came to 5 bases and at J to 2 bases, leaving 12 bases not matched to a gene. The CDR3 nucleotides read TGTGCCAGCAGCCCCCCCTCGGGGACTAGCGGGAGGGTTGCCTACGAGCAGTACTTC. Translating it yields CASSPPSGTSGRVAYEQYF.

This clonotype was counted ten times or more. This rearrangement joins TRBV11-2 to TRBJ1-6; maybe TRBD1 (5 bases). CDR3 size: 14 residues. Germline-derived CDR1 and CDR2 are SGHAT and FQNNGV. V was trimmed by 7 bases and J by 5 bases, leaving 12 bases between them. The CDR3 DNA is TGTGCCAGCAAAGTCGGCAGGGATAATTCACCCCTCCACTTT. This gives the protein CASKVGRDNSPLHF.

As concerns this clonotype: A much larger clone differs from this one at a single base, so this may be a read error. This chain joins TRBV27 and TRBJ2-1, with TRBD1 matching over 10 bases. V trimming: 3 bases; J trimming: 9 bases; junction bases outside the gene matches: 2. The CDR3 totals 13 residues. CDR1 MNHEY and CDR2 SMNVEV come from the germline V gene (reference sequence). CDR3 region: CASSFWTGGEQFF. CDR3 in DNA: TGTGCCAGCAGTTTTTGGACAGGGGGTGAGCAGTTCTTC.

This clonotype has at least ten counts. V is TRBV19 and J is TRBJ1-3; no clear D gene. Germline assignment: CDR1 LNHDA and CDR2 SQIVND (reference sequence). The CDR3 extends over 19 amino acids. V gave up 4 bases and J gave up 0 bases, with 22 bases separating them. The CDR3 sequence: CASSNLPGELFDSGNTIYF. CDR3 bases: TGTGCCAGTAGTAATTTACCGGGAGAGCTTTTCGACTCTGGAAACACCATATATTTT.

This clonotype appeared many times. The chain employs TRBV12-3 or TRBV12-4 and TRBJ2-1; perhaps TRBD2 as D (6 bases). The CDR3 covers 13 residues. Trimming removed 1 base at V and 6 bases at J, with 7 bases between. CDR3 amino acids: CASSLVTSNEQFF. In nucleotides, the CDR3 is TGTGCCAGCAGTTTAGTGACTAGCAATGAGCAGTTCTTC.

This clonotype has at least ten counts. The CDR3 bases are TGTGCCAGCAGCTTAGACCAGTTAGAGCAGTACTTC. This translates into CASSLDQLEQYF. The chain recombines TRBV7-9 with TRBJ2-7; D gene ambiguous. The CDR3 length is 12 residues. Trimming removed 1 base from V and 7 bases from J, with 8 bases in between. CDR1 is SEHNR and CDR2 is FQNEAQ in the germline V gene (reference sequence).

A note on this clonotype: This clone may be a read error of a much larger clone one base away. The CDR3 does not end in the conserved phenylalanine or tryptophan, so this is likely a read error. The genes are TRBV12-3 or TRBV12-4 and TRBJ1-4; a weak D match, TRBD1 (6 bases). This CDR3 is built from 14 residues. Trimming took off 6 bases at V and 6 bases at J, with 14 bases between the two ends. CDR3 residues: CASSARGLDEKLFL. The CDR3 bases are TGTGCCAGCAGCGCCAGGGGTTTGGATGAAAAACTGTTTTTA.

This clonotype was counted ten times or more. The chain has TRBV5-1 and TRBJ2-5, with TRBD2 identical over 10 bases. The CDR3 is 14 amino acids. Germline V gene sequence: CDR1 SGHRS, CDR2 YFSETQ. V lost 4 bases, J lost 5 bases, and 5 bases stayed unmatched. CDR3 DNA: TGCGCCAGCAGCGATAGCGGGAGGTACGAGACCCAGTACTTC. It yields the protein CASSDSGRYETQYF.

This clonotype was found a few times. The chain has TRBV5-1 and TRBJ2-2; no reliable D call. The germline V and J ends were trimmed by 1 base and 6 bases, with 7 bases remaining between them. CDR3 length: 13 amino acids. Germline V gives CDR1 SGHRS, CDR2 YFSETQ. DNA of the CDR3: TGCGCCAGCAGCTTGAGGTTTTCCGGGGAGCTGTTTTTT. Protein: CASSLRFSGELFF.

This clonotype was found many times. J is TRBJ1-2 and V is TRBV29-1; TRBD1 matches at 9 bases. In germline, CDR1 is SQVTM, CDR2 ANQGSEA. The CDR3 covers 15 residues. V shed 4 bases and J 3 bases; nucleotides not matched to a gene: 9. CDR3 sequence (DNA): TGCAGCGTTGCGAGGGCCGGGACAGGGCACTATGGCTACACCTTC. Its translation: CSVARAGTGHYGYTF.

A word on this clonotype: A much larger clone differs by one base, so this may be a read error. The chain uses TRBV3-1 and TRBJ2-3; 10 bases line up with TRBD2. This CDR3 is 15 amino acids long. V was pared by 1 base and J by 10 bases, with 8 bases of the junction left unmatched. Germline V gene data show CDR1 as LGHDT and CDR2 as YNNKEL (reference sequence). The DNA for the CDR3 is TGTGCCAGCAGCCAAGGAGCGGGAGGGCCTATCTCGCAGTATTTT. It specifies CASSQGAGGPISQYF.

Points on this clonotype: A much larger clone is a single base away; this may be a read error. CDR3 coding DNA: TGTGCCAGCAGTTCTTGGGTCAGGGGGAATGAGCAGTACTTC. The encoded protein is CASSSWVRGNEQYF. This chain connects TRBV27 to TRBJ2-7; 7 nucleotides agree with TRBD1. Looked up from germline, CDR1 is MNHEY and CDR2 is SMNVEV (reference sequence). The CDR3 is 14 amino acids. The V gene end was trimmed by 4 bases and the J gene end by 7 bases; junction bases not matched to a gene: 10.

This clonotype was seen a handful of times. The chain couples TRBV6-5 to TRBJ2-6; no clear D. The CDR3 loop spans 14 amino acids. V was cut by 6 bases and J by 4 bases, with 10 bases left in between. CDR1 MNHEY and CDR2 SVGAGI come from the germline V gene. Here the CDR3 reads CASSPLAGANVLTF. The CDR3 DNA reads as TGTGCCAGCAGCCCCCTGGCCGGGGCCAACGTCCTGACTTTC.

There are many counts of this clonotype. The chain combines TRBV7-9 with TRBJ1-6, with 8 bases fitting TRBD1. The J segment lost 7 bases and the V segment lost 5 bases, leaving 7 bases of the junction unmatched. Germline loops: CDR1 SEHNR, CDR2 FQNEAQ (reference sequence). The CDR3 consists of 15 residues. The CDR3 coding sequence is TGTGCCAGCAGCCTCGGACAGGGATCAAATTCACCCCTCCACTTT. This sequence encodes CASSLGQGSNSPLHF. The whole variable domain, remainder taken from reference TRBV7-9 and TRBJ1-6, is DTGVSQNPRHKITKRGQNVTFRCDPISEHNRLYWYRQTLGQGPEFLTYFQNEAQLEKSRLLSDRFSAERPKGSFSTLEIQRTEQGDSAMYLCASSLGQGSNSPLHFGNGTRLTVT.

This clonotype appeared many times. V is TRBV6-1 and J is TRBJ2-2; 7 bases match TRBD1. CDR1 is MNHNS and CDR2 is SASEGT in the germline V gene. Trimming removed 1 base from V and 2 bases from J; junction bases left unmatched: 4. The CDR3 is 16 amino acids. This CDR3 is CASSEEAGGNTGELFF. The CDR3 region has the DNA TGTGCCAGCAGTGAAGAGGCAGGGGGTAACACCGGGGAGCTGTTTTTT.